These 12 T cell receptor beta chains originate from one sample sequenced in a study of response to subunit inactivated influenza vaccine. MiXCR was run by TCRdb on the RT-PCR reads, yielding one entry per CDR3 protein. The sample yields some 600,000 distinct CDR3 sequences, about 15% seen once. This specimen was PBMCs from blood, taken 14 days before vaccination. All receptors come from a man between 45 and 60 years old who received an inactivated influenza vaccine.

The chain combines TRBV3-1 with TRBJ1-2; TRBD1 agrees at 7 bases. V trimming: 5 bases; J trimming: 8 bases; junction bases outside the gene matches: 8. This CDR3 spans 13 amino acids. Germline CDR1 LGHDT, CDR2 YNNKEL (reference sequence). This chain's CDR3 is CASSGGQWEGYTF. In nucleotides, the CDR3 is TGTGCCAGCAGCGGGGGACAGTGGGAGGGCTACACCTTC.

V usage is TRBV5-1 and J usage is TRBJ2-4; D possibly matches TRBD1 or TRBD2 (5 bases each). The V end was cut by 1 base, the J end by 8 bases, with 19 bases between. The CDR3 length is 16 residues. The germline CDR1 and CDR2 sequences are SGHRS and YFSETQ. This chain's CDR3 is CASSLFATGPGDIQYF. DNA for the CDR3: TGCGCCAGCAGCTTGTTCGCGACGGGACCTGGGGACATTCAGTACTTC.

This chain uses TRBV6-5 with TRBJ1-5; D is unresolved. From germline, CDR1 is MNHEY and CDR2 SVGAGI. The CDR3 loop spans 15 amino acids. Trimming stripped 0 bases from V and 7 bases from J, with 13 bases between. CDR3 bases: TGTGCCAGCAGTTACTCGCTGGGGAGCGGGCAGCCCCAGCATTTT. Translated: CASSYSLGSGQPQHF.

This clonotype came up once. The V gene is TRBV4-3, the J gene TRBJ2-3; 10 bases agree with TRBD1. Germline V gene sequence: CDR1 LGHNA, CDR2 YSLEER. Germline trimming cut 4 bases from V and 7 bases from J; bases unmatched to any gene: 11. The CDR3 extends over 16 amino acids. The CDR3 here is CASSPRTGTGDHTQYF. The CDR3 bases are TGCGCCAGCAGCCCGCGGACCGGGACAGGGGATCATACGCAGTATTTT.

This chain uses TRBV11-2 with TRBJ1-3; tentatively, D is TRBD1 (6 bases). Germline CDR1 is SGHAT and CDR2 is FQNNGV. Trimming pared 5 bases from V and 0 bases from J, leaving 11 bases between. The CDR3 totals 15 residues. The DNA of the CDR3 is TGTGCCAGCAGCGCCCGACAGGCCTCTGGAAACACCATATATTTT. It translates to CASSARQASGNTIYF.

The genes are TRBV6-2 or TRBV6-3 and TRBJ1-1; D gene unclear. CDR1 is MNHEY and CDR2 is SVGEGT in the germline V gene. This CDR3 region has 14 residues. V lost 3 bases and J 5 bases, leaving 13 bases between the germline ends. The DNA for the CDR3 is TGTGCCAGCAGTTATTCCGGCCGGGGAACTGAAGCTTTCTTT. Amino acid sequence: CASSYSGRGTEAFF.

The chain couples TRBV6-2 or TRBV6-3 to TRBJ1-6, with a weak D call TRBD1 (5 bases). Trimming pared 2 bases from V and 4 bases from J, leaving 12 bases between. The CDR3 contains 16 residues. Germline CDR1 reads MNHEY; CDR2 reads SVGEGT. This CDR3 is CASSYRQGSYNSPLHF. In nucleotides, the CDR3 is TGTGCCAGCAGTTACCGGCAGGGAAGTTATAATTCACCCCTCCACTTT.

This clonotype has more than one count but fewer than ten. The chain is built from TRBV5-1 and TRBJ2-3; unclear D gene. Trimming took 4 bases from V and 3 from J, leaving 12 bases between them. CDR1 and CDR2 from the germline V gene are SGHRS and YFSETQ. The CDR3 length is 14 residues. The CDR3 region is CASSPQERTDTQYF. The CDR3 bases are TGCGCCAGCAGCCCACAAGAGAGGACAGATACGCAGTATTTT.

This clonotype has just a few counts. The chain uses TRBV5-1 and TRBJ2-3, with TRBD1 matching 8 bases. The CDR3 totals 15 residues. V lost 2 bases, J lost 1 base, and 3 bases stayed unmatched. CDR1 SGHRS and CDR2 YFSETQ come from the germline V gene. CDR3 in amino acids: CASSLQGERTDTQYF. As DNA, the CDR3 is TGCGCCAGCAGCTTACAGGGGGAACGCACAGATACGCAGTATTTT.

The chain employs TRBV2 and TRBJ2-1; TRBD2 might be the D (5 bases). The CDR3 consists of 13 residues. Germline values: CDR1 SNHLY, CDR2 FYNNEI. Deletions cut 0 bases from V and 9 bases from J, with 9 bases between. The DNA of the CDR3 is TGTGCCAGCAGTGAAGCGCTTCGGGGTGAGCAGTTCTTC. Translating it yields CASSEALRGEQFF.

This clonotype was seen many times. J is TRBJ2-1 and V is TRBV12-3 or TRBV12-4; D is perhaps TRBD1 (5 bases). With 5 bases removed from V and 5 bases from J, the gap between germline ends came to 13 bases. The CDR3 sequence is 14 residues long. The CDR3 DNA is TGTGCCAGCAGTGACAGTTTCAGCAACAATGAGCAGTTCTTC. Translation gives CASSDSFSNNEQFF.

This clonotype was picked up a small number of times. V is TRBV20-1 and J is TRBJ2-5; perhaps TRBD2 as D (7 bases). The CDR3 is 15 residues long. V shed 6 bases and J shed 1 base, with 18 bases lying between them. The germline CDR1 and CDR2 sequences are DFQATT and SNEGSKA (reference sequence). DNA for the CDR3: TGCAGTGCAAGGGGGGGCGGAGCTACCCAAGAGACCCAGTACTTC. Its translation is CSARGGGATQETQYF.